The clone carrying this T cell receptor beta chain has a handful of counts. This record comes from a study of blood T cell repertoires in COVID-19. The wider study: Donors in the United States, Italy and Spain gave samples during acute or convalescent COVID-19. T cells, B-cell-depleted T cells, or PBMCs supplied cDNA or gDNA.

The V and J ends lost 5 bases and 9 bases respectively, with 14 bases between them. Germline V gives CDR1 MNHEY, CDR2 SVGEGT. This CDR3 region has 13 residues. The authors' processing: Cell counts per sample came from amplifying reference gene primers. Clones were sequenced by immunoSEQ multiplex PCR, and TCRdb holds only the in-frame ones, with some missing. The DNA was the basis for D and trimming; V, J and clone size are from that table. The sample includes some 700,000 clones, approximately 90% of them seen just once. This TCR derives from a woman between 18 and 30 years old with acute or convalescent COVID-19. The sample consisted of peripheral blood. This chain uses TRBV6-2 or TRBV6-3 with TRBJ2-1, with D perhaps TRBD1 (8 bases). The CDR3 protein is CASSKYRGGEQFF. The DNA of the CDR3 is TGTGCCAGCAGTAAATACAGGGGGGGTGAGCAGTTCTTC.